This T cell receptor beta chain comes out of a study of T cell responses to AZD1222 COVID-19 vaccine (dated by TCRdb to about 2021). Broadly, across the study: AZD1222 recipients with second doses at about 4 weeks or about 12 weeks were pooled, because spike-specific TCR depth and breadth did not differ between schedules. Enrollment into the trials was organized by age into subgroups of 18-55, 56-69 and 70-plus years, and those subgroups contained roughly 140, 27 and 60 TCR-sequenced participants, respectively. A total of 233 trial participants underwent TCR sequencing, of whom 207 received two doses of AZD1222 and around 25 received two doses of the MenACWY control vaccine. Findings and caveats that apply to the study as a whole: Most participants were white British and females outnumbered males, and the authors suggested that clonal diversity may have been underestimated. After two AZD1222 doses, both the breadth and the depth of spike-specific TCRs were significantly higher than at day 0 and than in MenACWY recipients. Conclusions about previously exposed vaccinees are limited, since just a handful of AZD1222 recipients were seropositive for SARS-CoV-2 at baseline. The whole spike protein was spanned by vaccine-associated CD4 TCRs, and dominant responses were seen in regions 160-218 and 743-854. Because no day 14 peak-response samples were available, repertoires were characterized only after the peak T cell response. Reportedly, almost half of the unique spike-specific TCRs recognized epitopes lying outside the regions that are mutated in the B.1.351 and B.1.1.7 variants. In the small 56-69-year group, the increase in depth fell short of significance, most likely because of low power.

Interpreted using the paper, the time point label stands for: baseline before first vaccination. Vaccinee samples were obtained from the UK trials COV001 and COV002, which included a single-blind randomized controlled phase 2/3 trial of AZD1222 (ChAdOx1 nCoV-19) in healthy adults. For TCRbeta chain sequencing, PBMC samples were collected from trial participants at day 0 and at day 28 after the second dose. Remarks on this clone: The antigen it recognizes is unknown. Qualities for individual bases were not recorded, and no much larger clone is one base off.

V and J are truncated by 4 bases and 5 bases respectively, leaving an intervening sequence of 11 bases. Spanning cysteine to phenylalanine, the CDR3 consists of 13 amino acids. Here the CDR3 DNA is all that survives: 39 bases in frame from base 1. Taken from the germline V gene (reference sequence), the CDR1 and CDR2 loops are SEHNR and FQNEAQ. The CDR3 regions of human TCRbeta chains were subjected to immunosequencing. Concerning the study's data processing: TCRs in the repertoires were matched against a reference library of SARS-CoV-2-specific TCRs that had been generated with the MIRA antigen-specificity platform. Breadth meant the fraction of unique TCRs that were SARS-CoV-2-associated, whereas depth meant the fraction of total T cells that were SARS-CoV-2-associated. Using the MIRA data, each spike-specific TCR was mapped to the spike region that the TCR reacts to and placed in a CD4 or CD8 class. Log10-transformed breadth and depth values were compared by one-way ANOVA with Sidak's multiple comparisons tests. Imported from immuneACCESS, the table was reduced by TCRdb to in-frame sequences with V and J called. These copies leave out some clones; in studies compared against another copy, an unresolved V gene accounts for under half, and the cause of the remainder is not known. V, J and clone size were drawn from that table, and D and trimming were deduced from the DNA. A total of 95,000 to 150,000 clones appear in this sample, roughly 90% of them only once. The ten largest make up 1.1% of the sample.

The rearranged chain carries TRBV7-9 and TRBJ1-1; the D gene is not confidently resolved. Sequencing used peripheral blood, obtained on day 0 of AZD1222 vaccination. This sequence originates from an adult in good health. The sequence in DNA is TGTGCCAGCAGCTCCAGCTCACCTACTGAAGCTTTCTTT. It codes for CASSSSSPTEAFF.